This T cell receptor beta chain is drawn from a study of metastatic and nonmetastatic thyroid tumors. Whole-study context: Samples came from malignant and benign thyroid patients, and repertoires were compared across blood and tumor or nodule tissue. Regarding the study as a whole: For both blood and tumor, malignant thyroid tumors reportedly showed significantly higher TCR beta diversity than benign nodules did.

Per the original methods: Clinicopathological groups of papillary thyroid cancer showed CDR3 differences that were used to build a distant-metastasis classifier. TCRdb re-processed the PCR reads through MiXCR. The V and J calls were determined by TCRdb, not by the authors. The sample lists nearly 25,000 clones; about 26% were seen once. This CDR3 is 14 amino acids long. Germline loops: CDR1 MNHNS, CDR2 SASEGT. Regarding this clone: Its antigen is still unknown. The junction departs from germline at one end; a sequencing error may be responsible.

Thyroid surgery had not been preceded by any treatment in any patient. The source material was blood. The TCR was taken from a male donor with papillary thyroid cancer or a benign thyroid nodule (not recorded which). Some clones in this sample may be carry-over from other donors' samples. The V and J genes are TRBV6-1 and TRBJ2-5, with 7 bases lining up with TRBD2. In DNA, the CDR3 is TGTGCCAGCAGTGAGTCAGCGGGAAGAGAGGCCCAGTACTTC. Translated: CASSESAGREAQYF.